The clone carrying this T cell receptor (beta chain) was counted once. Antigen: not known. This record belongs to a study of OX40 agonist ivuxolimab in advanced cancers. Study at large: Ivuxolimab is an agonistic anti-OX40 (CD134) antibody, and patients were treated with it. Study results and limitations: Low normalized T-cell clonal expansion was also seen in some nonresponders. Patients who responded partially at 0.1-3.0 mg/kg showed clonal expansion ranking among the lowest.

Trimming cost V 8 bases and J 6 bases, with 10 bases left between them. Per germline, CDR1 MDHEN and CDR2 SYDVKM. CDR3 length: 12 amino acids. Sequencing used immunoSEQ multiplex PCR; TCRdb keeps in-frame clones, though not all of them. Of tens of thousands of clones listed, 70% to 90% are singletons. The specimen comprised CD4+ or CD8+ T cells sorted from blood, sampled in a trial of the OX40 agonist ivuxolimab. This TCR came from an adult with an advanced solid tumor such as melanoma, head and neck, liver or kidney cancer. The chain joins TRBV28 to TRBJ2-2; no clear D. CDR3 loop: CASLRSSGELFF. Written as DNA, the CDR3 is TGTGCCAGCCTCCGAAGTTCCGGGGAGCTGTTTTTT.